This TCR beta chain was profiled in a study of blood T cells in healthy people across ages. Broader study findings: With donor CMV status unknown, expanded clonotype changes were possibly confounded.

PCR was performed a second time for about 6 to 11 cycles using a sample-barcoded 5' primer and a J-beta primer mix. In TCRdb, the 5' RACE reads were re-called with MiXCR into one record per CDR3 protein. The sample contains approximately 850,000 distinct CDR3 sequences, roughly 44% of which appear only once. About this clonotype: The antigen remains undetermined.

The junction had 4 bases not matched to a gene; V was cut back by 1 base and J by 6 bases. Per the germline V gene, CDR1 is LGHNA and CDR2 is YSLEER. This CDR3 is built from 15 residues. Material for sequencing was blood. The source is a man in his 60s in good health. The chain uses TRBV4-3 and TRBJ2-3, with 10 positions matching TRBD2. For the CDR3, the DNA is TGCGCCAGCAGCCAAGGGGGTAGCGGGGGGGATACGCAGTATTTT. Protein sequence: CASSQGGSGGDTQYF.